This TCR beta chain was profiled in a study of blood T cell repertoires in COVID-19. Study summary: Material from acute and convalescent COVID-19 was sourced from the United States, Italy and Spain.

Losses at the gene ends were 6 bases for V and 0 bases for J; bases not matched to a gene: 3. The CDR3 has 15 amino acids. Per germline, CDR1 SNHLY and CDR2 FYNNEI. The repertoire was sequenced with immunoSEQ multiplex PCR; TCRdb's copy has only in-frame clones and lacks some. The repertoire has about 190,000 clones, 88% of them found once; the top ten carry approximately 4%. The sequence derives from a human donor in a cohort sampled during active COVID-19. The specimen sequenced was peripheral blood. The chain links TRBV2 to TRBJ1-3, with 9 nucleotides matching TRBD1. Here the CDR3 reads CASRGTGFSGNTIYF. The CDR3 DNA follows: TGTGCCAGCAGAGGGACAGGGTTCTCTGGAAACACCATATATTTT.